What follows are 8 T cell receptor beta chains derived from one specimen sequenced in a study of shared clonotypes between healthy human individuals. Repertoires were generated with immunoSEQ multiplex PCR, while TCRdb's copy carries only in-frame clones and drops some. The sample records about 2.4 million clones, roughly nine tenths being singletons. Input material: naive CD4+ T cells sorted from blood. Noted subset: CD45RA+ positively selected. These receptors were collected from a man in his late teens or twenties in good health.

The chain combines TRBV19 with TRBJ1-1; 7 bases match TRBD1. CDR1 is LNHDA, CDR2 SQIVND, per germline (reference sequence). This CDR3 contains 16 residues. After removal of 2 bases from V and 1 base from J, the junction contained 7 bases not matched to a gene. The CDR3 reads CASSIHSGQPNTEAFF. Written as DNA, the CDR3 is TGTGCCAGTAGTATACACTCGGGACAGCCGAACACTGAAGCTTTCTTT.

This chain uses TRBV6-5 with TRBJ2-4, with TRBD2 as a possible D gene (5 bases). V was shortened by 6 bases and J by 7 bases, with 16 bases between the two germline ends. Germline loops: CDR1 MNHEY, CDR2 SVGAGI. This CDR3 has 14 amino acids. This CDR3 reads CASRSLAGGNIQYF. The CDR3 DNA follows: TGTGCCAGCAGAAGCCTGGCGGGTGGGAACATTCAGTACTTC.

The chain combines TRBV2 with TRBJ2-5; TRBD1 is a possible D gene (6 bases). Looked up from germline, CDR1 is SNHLY and CDR2 is FYNNEI. Trimming removed 7 bases from V and 5 bases from J, with 20 bases in between. The CDR3 has 15 amino acids. CDR3 in amino acids: CASKEQGQSRETQYF. In DNA form, the CDR3 reads TGTGCCAGCAAGGAACAGGGTCAATCTCGGGAGACCCAGTACTTC.

The rearrangement joins TRBV19 to TRBJ2-3, with TRBD1 identical over 11 bases. J lost 6 bases, V lost 5 bases, and 4 bases had no gene match. The CDR3 is 14 amino acids. Germline lookup yields CDR1 LNHDA and CDR2 SQIVND (reference sequence). Here the CDR3 DNA reads TGTGCCAGTAGTTTGGGACAGGGGGTCGATACGCAGTATTTT. Its protein is CASSLGQGVDTQYF. The full variable domain, in which reference TRBV19 and TRBJ2-3 provide the parts outside the CDR3, is DGGITQSPKYLFRKEGQNVTLSCEQNLNHDAMYWYRQDPGQGLRLIYYSQIVNDFQKGDIAEGYSVSREKKESFPLTVTSAQKNPTAFYLCASSLGQGVDTQYFGPGTRLTVL.

The rearrangement links TRBV18 to TRBJ2-3; D possibly matches TRBD1 or TRBD2 (5 bases each). Germline assignment: CDR1 KGHSH and CDR2 LQKENI. Trimming shortened V by 6 bases and J by 2 bases, and 15 bases separated the two germline ends. The CDR3 covers 15 residues. Here the CDR3 DNA reads TGTGCCAGCTCGCCTCGGGACGGTCACACAGATACGCAGTATTTT. Encoded protein: CASSPRDGHTDTQYF.

V gene TRBV7-8 combines with J gene TRBJ2-2; 10 bases fit TRBD2. Losses at the gene ends were 4 bases for V and 2 bases for J; bases not matched to a gene: 13. In germline, CDR1 is SGHVS, CDR2 FQNEAQ. This CDR3 spans 19 amino acids. The CDR3: CASSSSGVAGGQNTGELFF. CDR3 sequence (DNA): TGTGCCAGCAGCTCTTCAGGGGTAGCGGGGGGTCAAAACACCGGGGAGCTGTTTTTT. Variable domain in full (rest from reference TRBV7-8 and TRBJ2-2): GAGVSQSPRYKVAKRGQDVALRCDPISGHVSLFWYQQALGQGPEFLTYFQNEAQLDKSGLPSDRFFAERPEGSVSTLKIQRTQQEDSAVYLCASSSSGVAGGQNTGELFFGEGSRLTVL.

The V and J genes are TRBV6-6 and TRBJ2-3; no definite D call. The ends were cut back, 6 bases at V and 3 bases at J, with 13 bases in the middle. This CDR3 has 14 amino acids. The V gene's germline CDR1 is MNHNY and CDR2 SVGAGI (reference sequence). CDR3 loop: CASSYTQGTDTQYF. The DNA of the CDR3 is TGTGCCAGCAGCTACACCCAAGGGACAGATACGCAGTATTTT.

The chain is built from TRBV2 and TRBJ1-6, with a possible D match to TRBD1 (5 bases). V dropped 2 bases and J dropped 8 bases, with 10 bases sitting between them. Germline V gives CDR1 SNHLY, CDR2 FYNNEI. This CDR3 contains 14 residues. The CDR3 reads CASSEQGPHSPLHF. The CDR3 DNA reads TGTGCCAGCAGTGAACAGGGCCCCCATTCACCCCTCCACTTT.